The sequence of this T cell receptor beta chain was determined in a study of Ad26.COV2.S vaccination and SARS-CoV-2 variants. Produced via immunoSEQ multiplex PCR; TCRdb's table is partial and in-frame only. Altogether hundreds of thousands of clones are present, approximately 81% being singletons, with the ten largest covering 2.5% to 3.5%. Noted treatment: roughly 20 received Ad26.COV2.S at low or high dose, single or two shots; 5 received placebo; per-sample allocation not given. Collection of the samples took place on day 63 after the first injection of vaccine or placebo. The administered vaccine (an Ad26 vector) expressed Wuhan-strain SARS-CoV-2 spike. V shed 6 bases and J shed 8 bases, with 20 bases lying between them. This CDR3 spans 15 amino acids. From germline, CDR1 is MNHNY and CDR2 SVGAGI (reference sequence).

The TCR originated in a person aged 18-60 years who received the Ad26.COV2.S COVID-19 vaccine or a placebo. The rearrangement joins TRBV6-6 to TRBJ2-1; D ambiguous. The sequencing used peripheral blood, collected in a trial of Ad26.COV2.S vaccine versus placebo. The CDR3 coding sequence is TGTGCCAGCAGGCCCCGGATATCCGGCGTTGATGAGCAGTTCTTC. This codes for CASRPRISGVDEQFF.